This section outlines one T cell receptor beta chain sequence together with its context. The antigen remains undetermined. The time point was: cycle 4 day 1 (C4D1), after less than seven weeks of nivolumab. All the patients suffered relapse after autologous stem cell transplantation, and brentuximab vedotin exposure differed. Researchers report purifying CD4+ T cells from thawed PBMCs by magnetic negative selection. This record belongs to a study of PD-1 blockade in classical Hodgkin lymphoma. Study findings and constraints: It was among complete responders that baseline diversity resembled that of newly diagnosed patients. Some patients started nivolumab under 1 year after ASCT, and they were excluded. Underlying causes for the observed repertoire differences were not defined, possibly disease activity or prior therapy.

The V segment lost 2 bases and the J segment 1 base; nucleotides outside the gene matches: 7. The CDR3 runs 16 residues. Germline-derived CDR1 and CDR2 are MGHDK and SYGVNS. This table comes from immunoSEQ multiplex PCR, and its TCRdb copy is limited to in-frame clones, with some not included. The data show more than 9,000 clones, roughly 72% seen once. This chain uses TRBV25-1 with TRBJ2-7; 8 bases match TRBD1. This specimen consisted of CD4+ T cells from blood, obtained before the fourth cycle of nivolumab. This TCR came from a human donor with classical Hodgkin lymphoma. CDR3 DNA: TGTGCCAGCAGTGAAAACTTCGGACAGGGTTCCTACGAGCAGTACTTC. Amino acid sequence: CASSENFGQGSYEQYF.